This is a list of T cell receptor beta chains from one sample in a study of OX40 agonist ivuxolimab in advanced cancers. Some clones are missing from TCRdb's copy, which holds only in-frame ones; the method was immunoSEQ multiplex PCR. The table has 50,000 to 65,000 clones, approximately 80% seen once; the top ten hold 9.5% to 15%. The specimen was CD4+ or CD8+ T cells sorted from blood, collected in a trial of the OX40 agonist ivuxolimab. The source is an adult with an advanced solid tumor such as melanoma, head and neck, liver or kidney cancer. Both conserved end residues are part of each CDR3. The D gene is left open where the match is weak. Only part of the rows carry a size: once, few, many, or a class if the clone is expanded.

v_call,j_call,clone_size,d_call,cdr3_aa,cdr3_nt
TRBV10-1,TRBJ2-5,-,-,CASSDREQETQYF,TGCGCCAGCAGTGACCGGGAACAAGAGACCCAGTACTTC
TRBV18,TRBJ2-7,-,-,CASSPGSGASYEQYF,TGTGCCAGCTCACCCGGATCCGGGGCCTCCTACGAGCAGTACTTC
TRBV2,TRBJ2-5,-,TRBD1,CASIGTGKETQYF,TGTGCCAGCATCGGGACAGGGAAAGAGACCCAGTACTTC
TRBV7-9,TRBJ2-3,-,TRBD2,CASSLEAGGRPDTQYF,TGTGCCAGCAGCTTAGAAGCGGGGGGCCGTCCAGATACGCAGTATTTT
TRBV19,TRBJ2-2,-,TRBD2,CASSIVSPGLAGVVGNTGELFF,TGTGCCAGTAGTATAGTATCTCCGGGACTAGCGGGAGTGGTGGGGAACACCGGGGAGCTGTTTTTT
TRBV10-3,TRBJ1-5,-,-,CANRAEGGPQHF,TGTGCCAACCGGGCCGAGGGGGGGCCCCAGCATTTT
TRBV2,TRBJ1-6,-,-,CASRNRDRTPLHF,TGTGCCAGCAGGAACAGGGATCGGACACCCCTCCACTTT
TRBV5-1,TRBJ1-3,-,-,CASSPPGNIGNTIYF,TGCGCCAGCAGCCCCCCAGGGAATATTGGAAACACCATATATTTT
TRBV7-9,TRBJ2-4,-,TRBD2,CASSSGLAGGKNIQYF,TGTGCCAGCAGCTCGGGACTAGCGGGGGGAAAAAACATTCAGTACTTC
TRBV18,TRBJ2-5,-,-,CASSPRSRSQEETQYF,TGTGCCAGCTCACCACGATCGAGAAGTCAAGAAGAGACCCAGTACTTC
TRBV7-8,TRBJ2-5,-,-,CASSLDVVETQYF,TGTGCCAGCAGCTTAGACGTTGTCGAGACCCAGTACTTC
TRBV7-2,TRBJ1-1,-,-,CASSLRQREAFF,TGTGCCAGCAGCTTAAGGCAGCGTGAAGCTTTCTTT
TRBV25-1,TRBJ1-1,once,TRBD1,CASSDFPGQGANTEAFF,TGTGCCAGCAGTGATTTCCCGGGACAGGGGGCGAACACTGAAGCTTTCTTT
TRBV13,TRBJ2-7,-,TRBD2,CASSSGTSGVANEQYF,TGTGCCAGCAGCTCCGGGACTAGCGGGGTAGCTAACGAGCAGTACTTC
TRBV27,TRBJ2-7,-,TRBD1,CASSRTGESGEQYF,TGTGCCAGCAGTAGGACAGGGGAATCGGGCGAGCAGTACTTC
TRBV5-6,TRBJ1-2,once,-,CASGGVALGYTF,TGTGCCAGCGGTGGGGTGGCTCTTGGCTACACCTTC